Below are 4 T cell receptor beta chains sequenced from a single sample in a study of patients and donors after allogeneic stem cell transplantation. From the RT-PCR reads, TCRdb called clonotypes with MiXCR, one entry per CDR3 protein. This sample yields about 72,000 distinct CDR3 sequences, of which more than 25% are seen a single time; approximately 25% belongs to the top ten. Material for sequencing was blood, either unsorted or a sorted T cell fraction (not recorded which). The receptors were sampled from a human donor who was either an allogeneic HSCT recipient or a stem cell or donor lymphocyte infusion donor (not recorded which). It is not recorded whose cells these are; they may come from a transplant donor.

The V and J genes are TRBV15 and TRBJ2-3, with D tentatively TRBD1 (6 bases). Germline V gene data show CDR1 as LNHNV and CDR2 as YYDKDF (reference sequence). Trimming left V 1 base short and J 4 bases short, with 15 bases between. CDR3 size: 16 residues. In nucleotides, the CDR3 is TGTGCCACCAGCAGAGCCCAGGGGCTCGTCTCAGATACGCAGTATTTT. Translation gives CATSRAQGLVSDTQYF.

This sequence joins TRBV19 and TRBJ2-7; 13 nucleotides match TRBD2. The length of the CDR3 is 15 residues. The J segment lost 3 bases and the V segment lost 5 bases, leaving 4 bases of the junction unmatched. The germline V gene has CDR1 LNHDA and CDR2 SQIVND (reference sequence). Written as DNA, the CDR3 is TGTGCCAGTAGTCATCGACTAGCGGGAGGCTACGAGCAGTACTTC. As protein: CASSHRLAGGYEQYF.

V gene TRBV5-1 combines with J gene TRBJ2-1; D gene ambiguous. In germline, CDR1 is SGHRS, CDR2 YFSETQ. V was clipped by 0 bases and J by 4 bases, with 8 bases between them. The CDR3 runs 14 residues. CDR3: CASSLGQAYNEQFF. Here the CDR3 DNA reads TGCGCCAGCAGCTTGGGGCAGGCTTACAATGAGCAGTTCTTC.

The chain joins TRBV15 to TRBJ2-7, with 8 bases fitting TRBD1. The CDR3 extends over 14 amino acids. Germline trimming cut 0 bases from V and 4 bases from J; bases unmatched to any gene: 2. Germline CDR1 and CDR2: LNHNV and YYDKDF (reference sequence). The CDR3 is CATSRDRGRYEQYF. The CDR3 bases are TGTGCCACCAGCAGAGACAGGGGGCGTTACGAGCAGTACTTC.